A selection of T cell receptor beta chains follows, all from one sample in a study of blood T cells in healthy people across ages. TCRdb re-derived calls from the 5' RACE reads in MiXCR, one entry per CDR3 protein. The sample lists hundreds of thousands of distinct CDR3 sequences; around 48% were seen once. The specimen was blood. Every receptor here comes from a young man in good health. CDR3s include the opening cysteine and the closing phenylalanine or tryptophan. Each record gives: D gene, V gene, J gene, CDR3 protein. A D gene is named only where the DNA matches it firmly.

.	TRBV5-7	TRBJ2-7	CASSGDGPYEQYF
TRBD2	TRBV4-3	TRBJ2-3	CASSQEPSGGTDTQYF
.	TRBV21-1	TRBJ1-2	CASSIRPISRTYGYTF
.	TRBV12-3/TRBV12-4	TRBJ2-3	CASDLRGDTQYF
.	TRBV12-3/TRBV12-4	TRBJ2-3	CASSFGVGVSTGTQYF
.	TRBV3-1	TRBJ2-5	CASSQDQPVGETQYF
TRBD1	TRBV4-1	TRBJ2-7	CASSQDVLTGVYEQYF
TRBD2	TRBV7-2	TRBJ2-4	CASSLGLAGEKKNIQYF
.	TRBV2	TRBJ2-5	CASFRTNQETQYF
.	TRBV7-2	TRBJ2-5	CASSEVGASWETQYF
.	TRBV7-6	TRBJ2-7	CASSHRSYEQYF
.	TRBV5-4	TRBJ1-2	CASSLAGSGNYGYTF
TRBD2	TRBV4-1	.	CASSQDQTSGVYEQYF
.	TRBV6-2/TRBV6-3	TRBJ2-7	CASSSGGKGSYEQYF
TRBD2	TRBV7-2	TRBJ2-1	CASSLEGLAGDLGRNEQFF
TRBD2	TRBV7-2	TRBJ2-5	CASTVGRGGETQYF
.	TRBV29-1	TRBJ1-1	CSVRRGYTEAFF
.	TRBV16	TRBJ2-1	CASSQFEGGQWNEQFF
TRBD1	TRBV20-1	.	CSASDRVGRGTQYF
.	TRBV29-1	TRBJ1-1	CSGTTGRGGTEAFF
.	TRBV6-5	TRBJ2-7	CASSLKGGLYEQYF
TRBD1	TRBV6-2/TRBV6-3	TRBJ2-7	CASSRPPGQGAYEQYF
.	TRBV6-5	TRBJ1-1	CASRNKGKAFF
.	TRBV2	TRBJ2-1	CASSVGSRVRLHNEQFF
TRBD1	TRBV4-1	TRBJ2-7	CASSQGDSYYEQYF
TRBD2	TRBV27	TRBJ2-7	CASSFLAGNSYEQYF
.	TRBV10-3	TRBJ2-7	CAISDKPGSSYEQYF
.	TRBV10-2	TRBJ2-1	CASGGADYNEQFF
.	TRBV28	TRBJ1-1	CASSRGRSTEAFF
TRBD1	TRBV20-1	TRBJ1-2	CSAMDREAGGYTF
TRBD2	TRBV20-1	TRBJ2-7	CSAPAGAIYEQYF
.	TRBV12-3/TRBV12-4	TRBJ1-1	CASSLADRVDTEAFF
TRBD2	TRBV5-8	TRBJ2-1	CASSYPFAGGDNEQFF
TRBD1	TRBV5-1	TRBJ2-3	CASSLGQGYTDTQYF
TRBD1	TRBV7-2	TRBJ2-7	CASSKGQGSYEQYF
TRBD1	TRBV30	TRBJ1-2	CAWCRDSPNYGYTF
TRBD2	TRBV7-9	TRBJ2-3	CASSLPGLATDTQYF
.	TRBV7-9	TRBJ1-2	CASSFVEGYGYTF
.	TRBV2	TRBJ2-7	CASRGAPFVEQYF
.	TRBV3-1	TRBJ1-1	CASSQLDGTEAFF
.	TRBV6-1	TRBJ1-5	CASSERGAFQPQHF
.	TRBV3-1	TRBJ2-5	CASSQEGPQETQYF
.	TRBV4-1	TRBJ1-5	CASSPQGLGGQPQHF
.	TRBV6-2/TRBV6-3	TRBJ2-1	CASSWSSAGDEQFF
TRBD2	TRBV20-1	TRBJ2-3	CSAIATGGGTDTQYF
.	TRBV14	TRBJ2-1	CASSQEVRGHEQFF
.	TRBV11-2	TRBJ1-4	CASSLTAATNEKLFF
.	TRBV20-1	TRBJ1-5	CSARDPGGHQPQHF
TRBD2	TRBV4-3	TRBJ2-7	CASSQGQRGAYEQYF
TRBD1	TRBV27	TRBJ2-7	CASSDRGPTYEQYF
.	TRBV5-1	TRBJ1-2	CASSLPSDYGYTF
TRBD1	TRBV12-3/TRBV12-4	TRBJ1-5	CASSALQGVNQPQHF
TRBD2	TRBV28	TRBJ2-5	CASSFSGGRNGETQYF
.	TRBV7-2	TRBJ2-4	CASSFGGPLAKNIQYF
.	TRBV28	TRBJ2-7	CASSMPPVYEQYF
.	TRBV29-1	TRBJ2-7	CSGRPRQGGEQYF
TRBD2	TRBV12-3/TRBV12-4	TRBJ2-3	CASTILAGESGTDTQYF
.	TRBV18	TRBJ2-5	CASSTQRETQYF